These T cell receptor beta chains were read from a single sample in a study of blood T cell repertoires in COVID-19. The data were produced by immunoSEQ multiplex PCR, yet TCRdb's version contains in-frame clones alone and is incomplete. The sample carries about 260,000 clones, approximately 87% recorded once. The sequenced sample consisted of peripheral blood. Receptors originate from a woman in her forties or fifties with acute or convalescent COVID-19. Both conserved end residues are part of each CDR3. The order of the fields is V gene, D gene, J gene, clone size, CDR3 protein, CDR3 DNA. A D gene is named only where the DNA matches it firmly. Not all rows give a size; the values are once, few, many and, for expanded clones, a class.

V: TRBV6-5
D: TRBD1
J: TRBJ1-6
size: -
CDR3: CASSYRDRAFSPLHF
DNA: TGTGCCAGCAGTTACAGGGACAGGGCCTTTTCACCCCTCCACTTT

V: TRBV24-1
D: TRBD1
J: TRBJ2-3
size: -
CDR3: CATSAPRTGVGTDTQYF
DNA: TGTGCCACCAGTGCCCCTAGGACAGGGGTGGGGACAGATACGCAGTATTTT

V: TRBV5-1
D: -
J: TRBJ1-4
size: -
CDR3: CASSLGGSNEKLFF
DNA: TGCGCCAGCAGCTTAGGAGGGAGCAATGAAAAACTGTTTTTT

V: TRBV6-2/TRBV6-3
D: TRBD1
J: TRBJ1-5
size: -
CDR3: CASSYSTGQGNQPQHF
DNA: TGTGCCAGCAGTTACTCGACCGGACAGGGTAATCAGCCCCAGCATTTT

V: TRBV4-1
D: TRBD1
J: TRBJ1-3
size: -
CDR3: CASSQVLWDRGPGNTIYF
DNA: TGCGCCAGCAGCCAAGTCCTCTGGGACAGGGGGCCGGGAAACACCATATATTTT

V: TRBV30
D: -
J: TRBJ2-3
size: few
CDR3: CAWKATQGTQYF
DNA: TGTGCCTGGAAGGCCACCCAGGGTACGCAGTATTTT

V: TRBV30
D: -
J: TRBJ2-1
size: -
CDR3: CAWSVLGGGSEQFF
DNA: TGTGCCTGGAGTGTACTCGGGGGAGGTTCCGAGCAGTTCTTC

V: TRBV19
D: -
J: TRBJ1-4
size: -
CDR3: CASSITPRGEKLFF
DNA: TGTGCCAGTAGTATTACACCGCGAGGTGAAAAACTGTTTTTT

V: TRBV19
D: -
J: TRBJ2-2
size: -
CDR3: CASSIIGVYAGELFF
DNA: TGTGCCAGTAGTATCATAGGGGTTTATGCCGGGGAGCTGTTTTTT

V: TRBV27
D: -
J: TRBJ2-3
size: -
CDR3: CASSLRLALSTDTQYF
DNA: TGTGCCAGCAGTTTACGGCTAGCCCTTAGCACAGATACGCAGTATTTT

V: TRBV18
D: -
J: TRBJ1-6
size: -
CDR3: CASSQAVSSSPLHF
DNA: TGTGCCAGCTCACAAGCCGTGTCTAGTTCACCCCTCCACTTT

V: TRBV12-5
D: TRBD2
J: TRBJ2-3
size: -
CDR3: CASGASGGIADTQYF
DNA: TGTGCTAGTGGCGCTAGCGGCGGTATCGCAGATACGCAGTATTTT

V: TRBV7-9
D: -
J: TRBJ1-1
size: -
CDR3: CASSLYGVNTEAFF
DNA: TGTGCCAGCAGCTTATACGGAGTGAACACTGAAGCTTTCTTT

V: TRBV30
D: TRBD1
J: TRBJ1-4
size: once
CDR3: CASHRDRYRSTNEKLFF
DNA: TGTGCCTCCCACCGGGACAGGTATCGGTCGACTAATGAAAAACTGTTTTTT

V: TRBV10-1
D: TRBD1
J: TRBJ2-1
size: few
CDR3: CATEGQGHYNEQFF
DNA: TGCGCCACAGAGGGACAGGGTCACTACAATGAGCAGTTCTTC

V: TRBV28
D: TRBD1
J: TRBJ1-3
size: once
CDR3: CASSLRDRRNGNTIYF
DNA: TGTGCCAGCAGTTTACGGGACAGGAGAAATGGAAACACCATATATTTT

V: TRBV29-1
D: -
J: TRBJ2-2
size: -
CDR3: CSVYGTPNTGELFF
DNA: TGCAGCGTTTACGGGACACCGAACACCGGGGAGCTGTTTTTT

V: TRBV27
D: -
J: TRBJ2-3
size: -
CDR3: CASSHRTLSTDTQYF
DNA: TGTGCCAGCAGTCACAGAACCCTTAGCACAGATACGCAGTATTTT

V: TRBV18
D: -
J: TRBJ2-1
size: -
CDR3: CASSPRTDPYNEQFF
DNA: TGTGCCAGCTCACCAAGGACAGACCCCTACAATGAGCAGTTCTTC

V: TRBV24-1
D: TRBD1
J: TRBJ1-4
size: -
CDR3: CATSDTGQGANEKLFF
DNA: TGTGCCACCAGTGATACAGGACAGGGGGCTAATGAAAAACTGTTTTTT

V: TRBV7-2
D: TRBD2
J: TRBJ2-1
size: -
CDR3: CASSLRLATNNEQFF
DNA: TGTGCCAGCAGCTTACGACTAGCGACTAACAATGAGCAGTTCTTC

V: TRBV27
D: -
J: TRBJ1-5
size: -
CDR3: CASSSTDRHSNQPQHF
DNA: TGTGCCAGCAGTTCCACGGACAGACATAGCAATCAGCCCCAGCATTTT

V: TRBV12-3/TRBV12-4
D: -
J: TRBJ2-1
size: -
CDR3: CASSPLAEDEQFF
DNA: TGTGCCAGCAGTCCCCTGGCGGAGGATGAGCAGTTCTTC

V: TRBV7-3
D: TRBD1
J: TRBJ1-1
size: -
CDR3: CASSSGQGGEAFF
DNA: TGTGCCAGCAGCTCCGGACAGGGAGGGGAAGCTTTCTTT

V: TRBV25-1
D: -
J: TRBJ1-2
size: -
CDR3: CASSNPGHDYGYTF
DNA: TGTGCCAGCAGTAATCCGGGACACGACTATGGCTACACCTTC

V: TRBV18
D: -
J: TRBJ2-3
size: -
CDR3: CASLIRNTDTQYF
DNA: TGTGCCAGCTTGATCAGAAACACAGATACGCAGTATTTT

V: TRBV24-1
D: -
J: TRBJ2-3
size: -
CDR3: CAIGYRRGITDTQYF
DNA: TGTGCCATCGGTTATAGGCGGGGCATCACAGATACGCAGTATTTT

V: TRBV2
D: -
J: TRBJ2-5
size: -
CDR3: CASSQTGEEETQYF
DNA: TGTGCCAGCAGTCAAACAGGGGAGGAAGAGACCCAGTACTTC

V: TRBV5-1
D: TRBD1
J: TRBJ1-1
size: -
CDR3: CASSLEGAPEAFF
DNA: TGCGCCAGCAGCTTGGAGGGGGCCCCTGAAGCTTTCTTT

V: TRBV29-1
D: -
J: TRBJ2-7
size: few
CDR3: CSVEEDRGNEQYF
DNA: TGCAGCGTTGAAGAGGACAGAGGCAACGAGCAGTACTTC

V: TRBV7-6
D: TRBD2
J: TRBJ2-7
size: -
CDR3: CASSRTSGTGSYEQYF
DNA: TGTGCCAGCAGCCGAACTAGCGGGACGGGCTCCTACGAGCAGTACTTC

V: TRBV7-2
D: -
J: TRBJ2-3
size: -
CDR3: CASSLGGPGTDTQYF
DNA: TGTGCCAGCAGCTTAGGGGGGCCAGGCACAGATACGCAGTATTTT

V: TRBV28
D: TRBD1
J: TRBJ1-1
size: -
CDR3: CASSINRDRGYMNTEAFF
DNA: TGTGCCAGCAGCATAAACCGGGACAGGGGTTACATGAACACTGAAGCTTTCTTT

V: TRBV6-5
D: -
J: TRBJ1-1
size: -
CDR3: CASRIGQSWGTEAFF
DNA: TGTGCCAGCAGGATCGGACAGTCTTGGGGCACTGAAGCTTTCTTT

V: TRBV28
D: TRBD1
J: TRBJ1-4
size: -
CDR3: CASSLGGQGAEKLFF
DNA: TGTGCCAGCAGTCTAGGGGGACAGGGCGCAGAAAAACTGTTTTTT

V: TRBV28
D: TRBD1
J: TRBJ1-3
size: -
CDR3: CASIPGQGSFSGNTIYF
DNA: TGTGCCAGTATTCCGGGACAGGGGTCCTTCTCTGGAAACACCATATATTTT

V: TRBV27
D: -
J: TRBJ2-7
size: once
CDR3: CASSQLGYEQYF
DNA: TGTGCCAGCAGCCAACTAGGCTACGAGCAGTACTTC

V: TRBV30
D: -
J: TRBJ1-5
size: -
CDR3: CAWSFGGAGNQPQHF
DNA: TGTGCCTGGAGTTTCGGGGGGGCTGGCAATCAGCCCCAGCATTTT

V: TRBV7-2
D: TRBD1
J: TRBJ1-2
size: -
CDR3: CASSPDRGYGYGYTF
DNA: TGTGCCAGCAGCCCCGACAGGGGTTACGGCTATGGCTACACCTTC

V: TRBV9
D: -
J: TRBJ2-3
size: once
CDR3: CASSVEAGRRGDTQYF
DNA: TGTGCCAGCAGCGTAGAGGCGGGAAGGCGGGGAGATACGCAGTATTTT

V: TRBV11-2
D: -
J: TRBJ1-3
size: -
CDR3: CASAQSSGNTIYF
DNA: TGTGCCAGCGCACAGAGCTCTGGAAACACCATATATTTT

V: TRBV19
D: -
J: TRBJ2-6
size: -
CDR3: CASIDDSGANVLTF
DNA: TGTGCCAGTATAGATGACTCTGGGGCCAACGTCCTGACTTTC

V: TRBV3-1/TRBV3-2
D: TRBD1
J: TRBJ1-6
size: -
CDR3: CASSPTGASALHF
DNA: TGTGCCAGCAGCCCCACAGGGGCGTCGGCCCTCCACTTT

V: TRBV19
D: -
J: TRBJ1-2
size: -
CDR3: CASSISYNYGYTF
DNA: TGTGCCAGTAGTATCTCTTATAACTATGGCTACACCTTC

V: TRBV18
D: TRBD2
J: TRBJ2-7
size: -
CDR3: CASSPFAVGREAISEQYF
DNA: TGTGCCAGCTCACCATTCGCAGTTGGGCGGGAGGCCATATCCGAGCAGTACTTC

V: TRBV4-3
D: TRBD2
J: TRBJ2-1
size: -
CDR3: CASSQELAGVYNEQFF
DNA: TGCGCCAGCAGCCAAGAGCTAGCGGGAGTTTACAATGAGCAGTTCTTC